This T cell receptor (beta chain) was profiled in a study of blood T cell repertoires in COVID-19. For the study at large: There were acute and convalescent COVID-19 samples, and they came from the United States, Italy and Spain. Nucleic acid was either cDNA or gDNA, and it came from T cells, B-cell-depleted T cells, or PBMCs.

This CDR3 has 13 residues. Germline assignment: CDR1 SGHRS and CDR2 YFSETQ. V lost 2 bases and J lost 0, with 4 bases in between. Study processing details: Estimation of nucleated cell counts was performed using reference gene primer amplification. The table came from immunoSEQ multiplex PCR; TCRdb's copy has only in-frame clones and leaves some out. That table furnishes V, J and clone size, whereas the DNA furnished D and trimming. The table includes about 180,000 clones, around 87% detected once. This TCR was recovered from a man aged 40-49 years with active or convalescent COVID-19. The chain links TRBV5-1 to TRBJ2-3; no firm D call. Sequencing input: peripheral blood. For the CDR3, the DNA is TGCGCCAGCAGCTTCTCTAGCACAGATACGCAGTATTTT. Protein: CASSFSSTDTQYF.